The present TCR beta chain was sequenced within a study of vaccination and CD4 T cells after COVID-19. The treatment denotes: 10-day PBMC culture with coronavirus spike peptide pools or control peptides (ViraFEST assay). Scientists ran DNA taken from cultured CD4+ T cells through the Oncomine TCR Beta short-read assay for sequencing. One entry per CDR3 protein results from TCRdb running MiXCR on the PCR reads. The sample lists about 13,000 distinct CDR3 sequences; roughly 60% were seen once. V was pared by 2 bases and J by 0 bases, with 22 bases between. The germline V gene has CDR1 DFQATT and CDR2 SNEGSKA (reference sequence). This CDR3 has 18 residues. Concerning this clonotype: The target antigen is unknown.

Here the sequenced sample was cultured CD4+ T cells from blood, taken after SARS-CoV-2 vaccination. This rearrangement joins TRBV20-1 to TRBJ1-1, with D possibly TRBD1 on 6 matching bases. The source of this sequence is a human donor with COVID-19. The CDR3 DNA reads TGCAGTGCTAGACTATTTGGAGGGGGAAAACCCATGAACACTGAAGCTTTCTTT. This sequence encodes CSARLFGGGKPMNTEAFF.